These T cell receptor beta chains were read from a single sample in a study of Ad26.COV2.S vaccination and SARS-CoV-2 variants. The method was immunoSEQ multiplex PCR; TCRdb's version includes in-frame clones alone and lacks a portion of them. The sample has around 400,000 clones, about nine tenths seen once. Sample: peripheral blood, taken in a trial of Ad26.COV2.S vaccine versus placebo. These receptors were taken from a person between 18 and 65 years old who received the Ad26.COV2.S COVID-19 vaccine or a placebo. Each CDR3 is given with its conserved first and last residue. D genes are given only for firm matches.

TRBD2	TRBV5-1	TRBJ2-5	CASSPQGGETQYF	TGCGCCAGCAGTCCCCAGGGAGGGGAGACCCAGTACTTC
NA	TRBV3-1/TRBV3-2	TRBJ2-7	CASSQGAGPYEQYF	TGTGCCAGCAGCCAAGGAGCGGGCCCCTACGAGCAGTACTTC
NA	TRBV7-2	TRBJ2-2	CASSLDVIGELFF	TGTGCCAGCAGCTTAGATGTTATCGGGGAGCTGTTTTTT
NA	TRBV5-4	TRBJ2-5	CASSLIGAGETQYF	TGTGCCAGCAGCCTTATCGGGGCTGGTGAGACCCAGTACTTC
NA	TRBV7-3	TRBJ2-1	CASSLTRGSLNEQFF	TGTGCCAGCAGCTTAACGAGAGGATCTCTCAATGAGCAGTTCTTC
TRBD2	TRBV10-1	TRBJ2-7	CASRPGSSGGEQYF	TGCGCCAGCCGTCCGGGTAGTAGCGGGGGCGAGCAGTACTTC
NA	TRBV5-6	TRBJ1-2	CASSPPRGGIYTF	TGTGCCAGCAGCCCCCCCCGGGGTGGAATCTACACCTTC
TRBD2	TRBV5-1	TRBJ2-7	CASSVRLAGGGGEQYF	TGCGCCAGCAGCGTCAGACTAGCGGGAGGGGGAGGCGAGCAGTACTTC
NA	TRBV7-9	TRBJ1-5	CASSLTMGTGRSDNQPQHF	TGTGCCAGCAGCTTAACCATGGGAACAGGGAGATCTGACAATCAGCCCCAGCATTTT
NA	TRBV19	TRBJ2-7	CASSTRDKQYF	TGTGCCAGTAGTACGAGGGACAAACAGTACTTC
TRBD1	TRBV2	TRBJ2-5	CASSSLRTGPGETQYF	TGTGCCAGCAGTTCTCTACGGACAGGGCCTGGAGAGACCCAGTACTTC